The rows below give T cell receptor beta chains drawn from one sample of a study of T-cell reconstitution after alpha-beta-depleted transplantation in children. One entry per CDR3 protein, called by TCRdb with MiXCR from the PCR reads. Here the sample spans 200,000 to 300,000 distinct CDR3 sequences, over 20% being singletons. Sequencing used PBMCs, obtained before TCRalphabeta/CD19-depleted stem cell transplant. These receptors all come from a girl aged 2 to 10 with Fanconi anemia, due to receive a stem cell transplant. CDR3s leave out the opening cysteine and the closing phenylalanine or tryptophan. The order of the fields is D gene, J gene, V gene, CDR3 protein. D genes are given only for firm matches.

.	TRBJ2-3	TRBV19	ASSITGLANTDTQY
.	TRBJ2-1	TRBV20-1	SAIPGLLAGEQF
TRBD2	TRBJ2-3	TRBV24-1	ATSDLATSGQFPDTQY
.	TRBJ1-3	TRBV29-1	SVAPDSAWNTIY
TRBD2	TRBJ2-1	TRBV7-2	ASSPNDLAGSYNEQF
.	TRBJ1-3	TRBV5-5	ASSFWRGARTGNTIY
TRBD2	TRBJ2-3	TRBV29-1	SVTTSGTTDTQY
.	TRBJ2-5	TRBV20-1	SASAREGGQETQY
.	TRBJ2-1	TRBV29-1	SVAYQAGYNEQF
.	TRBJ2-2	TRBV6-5	ASSRSGELF
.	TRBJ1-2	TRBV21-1	ASRSGRGYT
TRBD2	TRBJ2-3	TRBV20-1	SARDPFSGRVTDTQY
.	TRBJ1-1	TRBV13	ASSPGPKMNTEAF
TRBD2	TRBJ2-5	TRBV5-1	ASSGWVTSGIEETQY
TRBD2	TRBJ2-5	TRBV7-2	ASSLYTSGQETQY
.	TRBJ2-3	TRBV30	AWKVMVGGTDTQY
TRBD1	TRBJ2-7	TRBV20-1	SAMGEGTGSAYEQY
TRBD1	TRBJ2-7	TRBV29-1	SVGTGATYEQY
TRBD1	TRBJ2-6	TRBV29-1	SVVGTGGNGANVLT
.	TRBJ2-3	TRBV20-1	SARRLGNTDTQY
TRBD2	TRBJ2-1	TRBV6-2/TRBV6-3	ASRAGTSNEQF
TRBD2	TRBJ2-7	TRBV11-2	ASSPIAGGRYEQY
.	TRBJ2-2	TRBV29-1	SVGRGRVGTGELF
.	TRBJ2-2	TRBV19	ASFSRVTGELF
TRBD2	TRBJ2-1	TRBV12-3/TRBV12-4	ASSLELAGGVNEQF
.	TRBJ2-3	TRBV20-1	SASPLSSGSTDTQY
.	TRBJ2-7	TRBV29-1	SVVLISEQY
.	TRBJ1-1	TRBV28	ASSIPTEAF
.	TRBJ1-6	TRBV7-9	ASSLGGLGSALH
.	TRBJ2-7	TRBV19	ASSIGAAGTSYEQY
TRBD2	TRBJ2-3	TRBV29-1	STQTSGTTDTQY
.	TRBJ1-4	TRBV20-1	SAPGRPATNEKLF
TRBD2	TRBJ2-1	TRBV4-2	ASSQGLAGAYNEQF
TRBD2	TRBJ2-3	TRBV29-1	SVAGTSVAITDTQY
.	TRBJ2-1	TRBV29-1	SVDFVGTRVEQF
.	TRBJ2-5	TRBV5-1	ASSLEGTGQETQY
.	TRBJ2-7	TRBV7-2	ASSFRGPPY
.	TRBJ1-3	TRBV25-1	ASSVGDPGNTIY
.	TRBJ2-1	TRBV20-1	SAVLYPLVNEQF
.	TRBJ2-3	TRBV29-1	SVLLGSLTDTQY
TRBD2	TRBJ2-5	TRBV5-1	ASSLGGLVEETQY
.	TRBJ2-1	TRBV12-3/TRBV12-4	ASSSLGAHGPSYNEQF